This T cell receptor (beta chain) was documented in a study of metastatic and nonmetastatic thyroid tumors. Study as a whole: From malignant and benign thyroid patients, repertoires in blood and in tumor or nodule tissue were compared.

The CDR3 covers 13 residues. CDR1 is WNHNN and CDR2 is SYGVQD in the germline V gene (reference sequence). In the study's own analysis: A papillary thyroid cancer distant-metastasis classifier was built from CDR3 differences across clinicopathological groups. TCRdb called clones again from the PCR reads with MiXCR. The V and J calls here are based on TCRdb, not the publication. This table holds 20,000 to 30,000 clones, roughly 18% found once. No treatment had been given to any patient before thyroid surgery. This clone was counted a few times. Its antigen remains unknown. A read error may be the cause here, since a much bigger clone is one base away. Findings and limits, study-wide: Reportedly, malignant thyroid tumors had significantly higher TCR beta diversity than benign nodules, in blood and tumor.

This TCR came from a male donor with papillary thyroid cancer or a benign thyroid nodule (not recorded which). Some clones in this sample may be carry-over from other donors' samples. The chain recombines TRBV10-1 with TRBJ2-3; 8 bases map to TRBD2. Material: blood. The CDR3: CASGTRGSYTQYF. The CDR3 DNA is TGCGCCAGCGGGACTAGAGGGAGCTATACGCAATATTTT.